These 15 T cell receptor beta chains came from one sample sequenced in a study of CD8 T cells in ankylosing spondylitis. One entry per CDR3 protein results from TCRdb running MiXCR on the 5' RACE reads. The sample shows about 33,000 distinct CDR3 sequences, 14% of them seen only once. Sequencing was carried out using blood. The source of these receptors is a male donor with ankylosing spondylitis or in good health (not recorded which).

The table lists this clonotype with a few counts. V is TRBV12-3 or TRBV12-4 and J is TRBJ2-7, with a possible D match to TRBD1 (6 bases). Trimming stripped 6 bases from V and 5 bases from J, with 17 bases between. There are 14 residues in the CDR3. The CDR3, as DNA: TGTGCCAGCAGCCAGCTACAGGGAACCCACGAGCAGTACTTC. This sequence encodes CASSQLQGTHEQYF.

This rearrangement joins TRBV7-2 to TRBJ2-1; D not certain. Trimming cost V 5 bases and J 7 bases, with 21 bases left between them. Looked up from germline, CDR1 is SGHTA and CDR2 is FQGNSA. CDR3 length equals 16 residues. CDR3: CASSVFSAVLRNEQFF. The CDR3, as DNA: TGTGCCAGCAGCGTATTTTCGGCGGTCCTGCGGAATGAGCAGTTCTTC.

The chain couples TRBV29-1 to TRBJ2-1, with TRBD2 identical over 9 bases. J gave up 4 bases and V 6 bases, and 10 bases lay outside the gene matches. This CDR3 contains 15 residues. The germline V gene encodes CDR1 SQVTM and CDR2 ANQGSEA. The CDR3 loop reads CSVQLRLAEYNEQFF. Written as DNA, the CDR3 is TGCAGCGTGCAGCTTCGACTAGCGGAATACAATGAGCAGTTCTTC.

CDR3 sequence: CSAPGTGGDGELFF. DNA for the CDR3: TGCAGTGCCCCCGGGACAGGGGGTGACGGGGAGCTGTTTTTT. V usage is TRBV20-1 and J usage is TRBJ2-2, with 11 bases that match TRBD1. CDR1 is DFQATT, CDR2 SNEGSKA, per germline (reference sequence). With 6 bases clipped from V and 7 bases from J, the junction kept 7 bases outside the gene matches. The CDR3 loop spans 14 amino acids.

V and J are TRBV12-3 or TRBV12-4 and TRBJ2-3, with D uncertain. The V and J ends lost 5 bases and 3 bases respectively, with 6 bases between them. This CDR3 comprises 12 residues. CDR3 nucleotide sequence: TGTGCCAGCAGTGGGTCGACAGATACGCAGTATTTT. This sequence encodes CASSGSTDTQYF.

This chain connects TRBV7-9 to TRBJ2-1; TRBD1 or TRBD2 may be the D gene (5 bases each). The V end lost 0 bases, the J end lost 10 bases, and 10 bases lay between the germline ends. Germline V gives CDR1 SEHNR, CDR2 FQNEAQ (reference sequence). The CDR3 totals 13 residues. CDR3 nucleotides: TGTGCCAGCAGCTTAGCGCAAGGGGACGAGCAGTTCTTC. Protein product: CASSLAQGDEQFF.

This clonotype was seen a few times. The chain employs TRBV7-2 and TRBJ2-2, with 10 bases fitting TRBD2. CDR3 length: 15 residues. V was clipped by 5 bases and J by 1 base; unmatched bases: 1. Germline V gene lookup returns CDR1 SGHTA and CDR2 FQGNSA. CDR3 DNA: TGTGCCAGCAGCCGGACTAGCGGGAACACCGGGGAGCTGTTTTTT. It translates to CASSRTSGNTGELFF.

The chain carries TRBV27 and TRBJ1-5; TRBD1 matches at 7 bases. The CDR3 contains 14 residues. The V gene end was trimmed by 5 bases and the J gene end by 8 bases; junction bases not matched to a gene: 9. Germline V gene data show CDR1 as MNHEY and CDR2 as SMNVEV (reference sequence). In DNA form, the CDR3 reads TGTGCCAGCAGTGGCCGGGCAGGGGGAGAGCCCCAGCATTTT. Its translation: CASSGRAGGEPQHF.

This clonotype has a handful of counts. The CDR3 bases are TGCGCCAGCAGAAGGGACGGTGGAAATGAAAAACTGTTTTTT. This translates into CASRRDGGNEKLFF. This chain uses TRBV5-1 with TRBJ1-4; the D gene is possibly TRBD1 (5 bases). CDR3 size: 14 residues. Trimming cost V 5 bases and J 5 bases, with 13 bases left between them. CDR1 SGHRS and CDR2 YFSETQ come from the germline V gene.

This clonotype showed up just a few times. The V and J genes are TRBV5-1 and TRBJ2-2; 10 positions agree with TRBD1. The junction had 2 bases not matched to a gene; V was cut back by 4 bases and J by 5 bases. The CDR3 length is 14 residues. From germline, CDR1 is SGHRS and CDR2 YFSETQ. The CDR3 sequence is CASSRTGGTGELFF. In DNA, the CDR3 is TGCGCCAGCAGCCGGACAGGGGGGACCGGGGAGCTGTTTTTT.

This clonotype has only a few counts. The J gene is TRBJ2-7, the V gene TRBV5-1; tentative D call: TRBD2 (5 bases). The length of the CDR3 is 15 residues. Trimming took 2 bases from V and 7 from J, leaving 19 bases between them. Germline CDR1 is SGHRS and CDR2 is YFSETQ. CDR3 amino acids: CASSFNPDLASEQYF. The CDR3 DNA follows: TGCGCCAGCAGCTTTAACCCGGACTTAGCTAGTGAGCAGTACTTC. The complete variable domain, with remaining parts taken from reference TRBV5-1 and TRBJ2-7, reads KAGVTQTPRYLIKTRGQQVTLSCSPISGHRSVSWYQQTPGQGLQFLFEYFSETQRNKGNFPGRFSGRQFSNSRSEMNVSTLELGDSALYLCASSFNPDLASEQYFGPGTRLTVT.

This clonotype was picked up a small number of times. V is TRBV4-2 and J is TRBJ2-2; no reliable D call. Germline V gene sequence: CDR1 LGHNA, CDR2 YNFKEQ. V was pared by 0 bases and J by 4 bases, with 9 bases between. The CDR3 totals 15 residues. In nucleotides, the CDR3 is TGTGCCAGCAGCCAAGACCCACCGTCCACCGGGGAGCTGTTTTTT. It yields the protein CASSQDPPSTGELFF.

This clonotype was seen only a few times. The chain links TRBV5-1 to TRBJ2-2, with 7 bases aligning to TRBD1. V lost 0 bases to trimming and J lost 7 bases; unmatched junction nucleotides: 3. This CDR3 contains 14 residues. Germline V gene data show CDR1 as SGHRS and CDR2 as YFSETQ. CDR3 region: CASSLDRGNGELFF. In DNA form, the CDR3 reads TGCGCCAGCAGCTTGGACAGGGGAAACGGGGAGCTGTTTTTT.

This clonotype showed up just a few times. V gene TRBV6-6 combines with J gene TRBJ2-2, with 8 bases that match TRBD2. CDR1 is MNHNY, CDR2 SVGAGI, per germline (reference sequence). V shed 7 bases and J 7 bases; nucleotides not matched to a gene: 8. This CDR3 has 14 residues. This CDR3 reads CASISSGTGGELFF. DNA for the CDR3: TGTGCCAGCATCAGTAGCGGGACTGGCGGGGAGCTGTTTTTT.

The chain employs TRBV20-1 and TRBJ2-4; D ambiguous. Germline V CDR1 and CDR2: DFQATT, SNEGSKA (reference sequence). The CDR3 extends over 13 amino acids. V was shortened by 6 bases and J by 3 bases, with 12 bases between the two germline ends. The CDR3 region has the DNA TGCAGTGCCCCCGACCGAAACAAAAACATTCAGTACTTC. Protein: CSAPDRNKNIQYF.